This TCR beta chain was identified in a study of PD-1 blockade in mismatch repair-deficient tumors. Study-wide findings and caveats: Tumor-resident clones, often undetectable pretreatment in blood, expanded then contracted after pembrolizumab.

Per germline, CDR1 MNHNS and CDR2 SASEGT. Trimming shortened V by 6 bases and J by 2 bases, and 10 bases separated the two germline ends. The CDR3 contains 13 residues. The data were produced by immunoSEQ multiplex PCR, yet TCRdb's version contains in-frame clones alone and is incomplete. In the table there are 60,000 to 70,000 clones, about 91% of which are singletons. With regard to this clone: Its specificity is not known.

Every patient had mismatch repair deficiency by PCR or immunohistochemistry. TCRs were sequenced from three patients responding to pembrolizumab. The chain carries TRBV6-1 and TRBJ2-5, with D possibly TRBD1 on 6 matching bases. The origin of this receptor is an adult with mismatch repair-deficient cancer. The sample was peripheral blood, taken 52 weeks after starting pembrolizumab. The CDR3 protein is CASRVRGQETQYF. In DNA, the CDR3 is TGTGCCAGCAGGGTCAGGGGACAAGAGACCCAGTACTTC.